These 22 T cell receptor beta chains came from one sample sequenced in a study of Graves' ophthalmopathy and Graves' hyperthyroidism. Researchers took RNA transcripts and amplified TCR beta CDR3 regions from them. First-round RT-PCR with HTBI primers preceded a second-round multiplex PCR. TCRdb used MiXCR to reprocess the multiplex PCR reads, holding one entry per CDR3 protein. Among about 620,000 distinct CDR3 sequences listed, about 20% were seen once. The specimen was peripheral blood. The origin of the receptors is a woman aged 18-29 years with stable Graves' hyperthyroidism. Some clones in this sample may be carry-over from other donors' samples.

This clonotype appeared many times. This chain uses TRBV6-1 with TRBJ2-7, with D perhaps TRBD2 (6 bases). V gave up 6 bases and J gave up 2 bases, with 17 bases separating them. The CDR3 contains 15 residues. Per the germline V gene, CDR1 is MNHNS and CDR2 is SASEGT. For the CDR3, the DNA is TGTGCCAGCAGCGGAACCGGGACTGGAACCTACGAGCAGTACTTC. Translated: CASSGTGTGTYEQYF.

This clonotype was picked up many times. The chain carries TRBV11-2 and TRBJ2-2; D might be TRBD2 (7 bases). Germline-derived CDR1 and CDR2 are SGHAT and FQNNGV. The V end lost 5 bases, the J end lost 4 bases, and 20 bases lay between the germline ends. The CDR3 spans 17 residues. The CDR3 is CASSPSPGGEGTGELFF. Written as DNA, the CDR3 is TGTGCCAGCAGCCCCTCTCCGGGGGGCGAGGGCACCGGGGAGCTGTTTTTT.

The V call is TRBV6-1, the J call TRBJ1-3; a weak D match, TRBD1 (5 bases). This CDR3 spans 14 amino acids. Germline V gene sequence: CDR1 MNHNS, CDR2 SASEGT. Between the trimmed V and J ends, which lost 8 bases and 0 bases, there was a span of 11 bases. In DNA, the CDR3 is TGTGCCAGCGGGGACGGAATCTCTGGAAACACCATATATTTT. It yields the protein CASGDGISGNTIYF.

This clonotype was counted many times. The CDR3 loop is CSARNARNTEAFF. As DNA, the CDR3 is TGCAGTGCTAGAAATGCCAGAAACACTGAAGCTTTCTTT. V gene TRBV20-1 combines with J gene TRBJ1-1; D remains ambiguous. V was cut by 2 bases and J by 2 bases, with 9 bases left in between. The CDR3 is 13 amino acids. CDR1 DFQATT and CDR2 SNEGSKA come from the germline V gene (reference sequence).

The chain couples TRBV18 to TRBJ2-7; no definite D call. This CDR3 has 12 amino acids. Per the germline V gene, CDR1 is KGHSH and CDR2 is LQKENI. V lost 1 base and J lost 5, with 6 bases in between. The CDR3 sequence is CASSPRQDEQYF. The CDR3 DNA reads as TGTGCCAGCTCACCACGGCAGGACGAGCAGTACTTC.

The rearrangement joins TRBV7-6 to TRBJ2-7; TRBD1 is a possible D gene (5 bases). The CDR3 loop spans 15 amino acids. Germline CDR1 is SGHVS and CDR2 is FNYEAQ. Trimming took off 1 base at V and 0 bases at J, with 10 bases between the two ends. The CDR3 DNA sequence: TGTGCCAGCAGCTTAGAATTTGGACACTCCTACGAGCAGTACTTC. Amino acids: CASSLEFGHSYEQYF.

This clonotype was detected ten times or more. The genes are TRBV12-3 or TRBV12-4 and TRBJ1-1, with 10 bases that match TRBD1. The V gene end was trimmed by 8 bases and the J gene end by 10 bases; junction bases not matched to a gene: 10. The length of the CDR3 is 13 residues. The CDR3 sequence is CASQPGQGWAAFF. As DNA, the CDR3 is TGTGCCAGCCAACCGGGACAGGGGTGGGCAGCTTTCTTT.

This clonotype was recorded at least ten times. This chain links TRBV12-3 or TRBV12-4 with TRBJ1-1; 10 nucleotides agree with TRBD1. With V trimmed by 5 bases and J by 5 bases, 5 bases remained unmatched. The CDR3 extends over 14 amino acids. The CDR3 region has the DNA TGTGCCAGCAGTCAGACAGGGGGCTGGACTGAAGCTTTCTTT. Protein sequence: CASSQTGGWTEAFF.

This clonotype was detected many times. As DNA, the CDR3 is TGTGCTAGTGGTTTGGTACACGTAGGTGGGCAGTACTTC. Protein: CASGLVHVGGQYF. This chain joins TRBV12-5 and TRBJ2-7; D unresolved. This CDR3 contains 13 residues. With 0 bases removed from V and 9 bases from J, the gap between germline ends came to 12 bases. The germline V gene has CDR1 LGHNT and CDR2 FRNRAP.

This clonotype has a handful of counts. The chain employs TRBV6-1 and TRBJ2-5; D is unclear. The CDR3 totals 15 residues. Trimming took off 4 bases at V and 1 base at J, with 13 bases between the two ends. In germline, CDR1 is MNHNS, CDR2 SASEGT. The CDR3: CASSGRWVFQETQYF. CDR3 coding DNA: TGTGCCAGCAGTGGACGATGGGTTTTCCAAGAGACCCAGTACTTC.

With respect to this clonotype: The conserved phenylalanine or tryptophan is not found at the CDR3 terminus, so this likely reflects a read error. The genes are TRBV27 and TRBJ1-1; D uncertain. The length of the CDR3 is 15 residues. In germline, CDR1 is MNHEY, CDR2 SMNVEV (reference sequence). Between the trimmed V and J ends, which lost 6 bases and 0 bases, there was a span of 14 bases. Here the CDR3 DNA reads TGTGCCAGCAGGGATTTCGCCGGCATGAACACTGAAGCTTTCGTT. Encoded protein: CASRDFAGMNTEAFV.

This clonotype has a handful of counts. The chain couples TRBV18 to TRBJ1-5, with D possibly TRBD1 on 5 matching bases. Germline V lookup: CDR1 KGHSH, CDR2 LQKENI. Trimming pared 4 bases from V and 5 bases from J, leaving 12 bases between. The CDR3 runs 14 residues. The CDR3 spells CASSRAGGDQPQHF. CDR3 DNA sequence: TGTGCCAGCTCACGGGCCGGAGGGGATCAGCCCCAGCATTTT.

This clonotype has a count of ten or more. The chain links TRBV14 to TRBJ2-7, with TRBD1 identical over 7 bases. The J segment lost 5 bases and the V segment lost 3 bases, leaving 1 base of the junction unmatched. Germline loops: CDR1 SGHDN, CDR2 FVKESK. CDR3 size: 12 residues. The CDR3 reads CASSQTGNEQYF. Written as DNA, the CDR3 is TGTGCCAGCAGCCAGACAGGGAACGAGCAGTACTTC.

This clonotype has ten or more counts. The V call is TRBV12-3 or TRBV12-4, the J call TRBJ2-2, with 8 bases fitting TRBD2. The length of the CDR3 is 17 residues. V lost 5 bases, J lost 4 bases, and 12 bases stayed unmatched. The CDR3 is CASSPGVSGGLTGELFF. CDR3 bases: TGTGCCAGCAGTCCAGGGGTGTCGGGAGGGCTCACCGGGGAGCTGTTTTTT.

This clonotype was found many times. The rearrangement links TRBV20-1 to TRBJ2-2, with D perhaps matching TRBD2 (5 bases). Germline V gene data show CDR1 as DFQATT and CDR2 as SNEGSKA (reference sequence). The CDR3 is made up of 13 amino acids. The germline V and J ends were trimmed by 3 bases and 4 bases, with 9 bases remaining between them. This CDR3 reads CSASLALTGELFF. The CDR3 coding sequence is TGCAGTGCTAGTCTAGCTCTCACCGGGGAGCTGTTTTTT.

The V and J genes are TRBV6-5 and TRBJ1-2; D is undetermined. V shed 8 bases and J shed 0 bases, with 10 bases lying between them. The CDR3 loop spans 13 amino acids. Germline CDR1 is MNHEY and CDR2 is SVGAGI. CDR3 bases: TGTGCCAGCCGGTACACAGCTAACTATGGCTACACCTTC. It codes for CASRYTANYGYTF.

This clonotype was observed a handful of times. This sequence joins TRBV15 and TRBJ1-2; D remains ambiguous. Germline CDR1 is LNHNV and CDR2 is YYDKDF (reference sequence). The CDR3 consists of 14 residues. The V gene lost 1 base and the J gene lost 5 bases, with 11 bases spanning the gap. This CDR3 is CATSRVGVGYGYTF. DNA of the CDR3: TGTGCCACCAGCAGAGTCGGGGTTGGGTATGGCTACACCTTC.

Written as DNA, the CDR3 is TGCAGTATGATACACCTCCAAGAGACCCAGTACTTC. Residues: CSMIHLQETQYF. The chain carries TRBV20-1 and TRBJ2-5; D not certain. Looked up from germline, CDR1 is DFQATT and CDR2 is SNEGSKA (reference sequence). The CDR3 length is 12 residues. V was shortened by 8 bases and J by 1 base, with 11 bases between the two germline ends.

This rearrangement joins TRBV20-1 to TRBJ1-1; D remains ambiguous. From germline, CDR1 is DFQATT and CDR2 SNEGSKA (reference sequence). There are 13 residues in the CDR3. The V gene lost 6 bases and the J gene lost 0 bases, with 11 bases spanning the gap. DNA of the CDR3: TGCAGTGCAGCCGACGGAGTGAACACTGAAGCTTTCTTT. As protein: CSAADGVNTEAFF.

This sequence joins TRBV3-1 and TRBJ1-2; 9 bases align to TRBD1. This CDR3 contains 14 residues. With V trimmed by 0 bases and J by 8 bases, 4 bases remained unmatched. Germline V lookup: CDR1 LGHDT, CDR2 YNNKEL (reference sequence). The CDR3 sequence: CASSQDTGGRGYTF. CDR3 DNA sequence: TGTGCCAGCAGCCAAGATACAGGGGGCCGGGGCTACACCTTC.

The V and J genes are TRBV6-5 and TRBJ1-2, with D unresolved. V lost 2 bases, J lost 4 bases, and 11 bases lay in between. From germline, CDR1 is MNHEY and CDR2 SVGAGI. The CDR3 has 14 residues. This chain's CDR3 is CASSYNFGGYGYTF. The DNA for the CDR3 is TGTGCCAGCAGTTACAATTTTGGTGGCTATGGCTACACCTTC.

Notes on this clonotype: This may be a read error, as it is one base from a much larger clone. CDR3 DNA: TGTGCCACTCAGGGTTCGGATGGCCGCAATCAGCCCCAGCATTTT. As protein: CATQGSDGRNQPQHF. The chain combines TRBV28 with TRBJ1-5; possible D gene TRBD1, 5 bases. The V and J ends lost 10 bases and 2 bases respectively, with 18 bases between them. The CDR3 sequence is 15 residues long. Per germline, CDR1 MDHEN and CDR2 SYDVKM.